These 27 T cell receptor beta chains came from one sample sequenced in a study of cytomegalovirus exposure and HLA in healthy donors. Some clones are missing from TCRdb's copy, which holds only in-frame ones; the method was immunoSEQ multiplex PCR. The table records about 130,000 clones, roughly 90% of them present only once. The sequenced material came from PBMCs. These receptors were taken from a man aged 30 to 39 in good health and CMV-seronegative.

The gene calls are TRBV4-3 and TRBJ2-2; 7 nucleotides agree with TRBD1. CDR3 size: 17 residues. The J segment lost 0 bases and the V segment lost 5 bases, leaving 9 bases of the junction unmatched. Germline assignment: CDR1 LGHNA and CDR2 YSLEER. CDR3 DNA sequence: TGCGCCAGCAGCACTTTAGGGGGCAAATCGAACACCGGGGAGCTGTTTTTT. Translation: CASSTLGGKSNTGELFF.

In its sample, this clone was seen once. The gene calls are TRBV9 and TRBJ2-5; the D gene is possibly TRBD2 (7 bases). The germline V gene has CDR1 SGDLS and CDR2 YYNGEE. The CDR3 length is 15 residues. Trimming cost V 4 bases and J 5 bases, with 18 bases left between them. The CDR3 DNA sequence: TGTGCCAGCAGCCTTAGGGGGGCGGGAGTGGAGACCCAGTACTTC. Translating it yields CASSLRGAGVETQYF.

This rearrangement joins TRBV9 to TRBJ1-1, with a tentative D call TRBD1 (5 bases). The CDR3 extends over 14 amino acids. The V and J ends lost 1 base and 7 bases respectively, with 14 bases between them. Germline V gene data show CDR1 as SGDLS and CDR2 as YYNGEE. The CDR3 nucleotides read TGTGCCAGCAGCGTACAGGGCGGGGAAAGTGAAGCTTTCTTT. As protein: CASSVQGGESEAFF.

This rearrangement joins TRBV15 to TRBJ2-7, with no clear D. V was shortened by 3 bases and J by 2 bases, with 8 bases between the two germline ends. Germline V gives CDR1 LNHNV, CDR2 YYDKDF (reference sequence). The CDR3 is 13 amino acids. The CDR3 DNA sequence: TGTGCCACCAGCAGTCCAGTTACCTACGAGCAGTACTTC. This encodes CATSSPVTYEQYF.

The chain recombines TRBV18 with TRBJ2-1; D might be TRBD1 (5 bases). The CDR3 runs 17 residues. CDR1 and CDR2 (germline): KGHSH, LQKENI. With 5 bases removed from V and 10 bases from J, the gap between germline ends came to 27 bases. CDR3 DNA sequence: TGTGCCAGCTCAGCCGGAAGGAAGGGCAGGGCCCCAGGAGAGCAGTTCTTC. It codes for CASSAGRKGRAPGEQFF.

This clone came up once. This CDR3 reads CASSLEGRDQPQHF. CDR3 nucleotides: TGTGCCAGCAGCTTGGAGGGGCGAGATCAGCCCCAGCATTTT. J is TRBJ1-5 and V is TRBV5-4; perhaps TRBD1 as D (5 bases). Germline loops: CDR1 SGHNT, CDR2 YYREEE (reference sequence). The CDR3 has 14 residues. V gave up 0 bases and J gave up 5 bases, with 9 bases separating them.

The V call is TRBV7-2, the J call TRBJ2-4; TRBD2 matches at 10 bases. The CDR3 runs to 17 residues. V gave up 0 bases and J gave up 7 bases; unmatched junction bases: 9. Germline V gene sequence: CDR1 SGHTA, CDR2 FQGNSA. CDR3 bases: TGTGCCAGCAGCTTAGCCGTGGTAGCGGGAGGCCGGAACATTCAGTACTTC. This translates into CASSLAVVAGGRNIQYF.

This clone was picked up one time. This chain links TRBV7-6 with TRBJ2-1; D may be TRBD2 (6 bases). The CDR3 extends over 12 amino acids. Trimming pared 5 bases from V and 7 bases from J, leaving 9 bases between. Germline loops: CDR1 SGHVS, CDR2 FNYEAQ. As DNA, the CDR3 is TGTGCCAGCAGCCTGCGGGATAATGAGCAGTTCTTC. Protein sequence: CASSLRDNEQFF.

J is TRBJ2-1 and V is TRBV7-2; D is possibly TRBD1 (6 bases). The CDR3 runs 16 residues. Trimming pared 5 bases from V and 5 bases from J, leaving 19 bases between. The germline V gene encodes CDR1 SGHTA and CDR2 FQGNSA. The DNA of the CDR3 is TGTGCCAGCAGCGCAAGGGGGACACCCGATAACAATGAGCAGTTCTTC. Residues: CASSARGTPDNNEQFF.

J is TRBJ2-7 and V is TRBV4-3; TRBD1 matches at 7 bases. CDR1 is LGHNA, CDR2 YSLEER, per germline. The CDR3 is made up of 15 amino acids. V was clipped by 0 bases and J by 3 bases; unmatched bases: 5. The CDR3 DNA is TGCGCCAGCAGCCAAGAGTTTCAGGGGGACTACGAGCAGTACTTC. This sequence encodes CASSQEFQGDYEQYF.

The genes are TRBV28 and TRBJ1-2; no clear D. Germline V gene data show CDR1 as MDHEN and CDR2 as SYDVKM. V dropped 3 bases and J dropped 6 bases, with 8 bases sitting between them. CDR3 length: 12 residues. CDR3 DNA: TGTGCCAGCAGTTTGTTTGAGAATGGCTACACCTTC. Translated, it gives CASSLFENGYTF.

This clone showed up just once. CDR3 region: CASSLVPRQGNSPLHF. Here the CDR3 DNA reads TGTGCCAGCAGCTTAGTTCCCCGACAGGGCAATTCACCCCTCCACTTT. The chain links TRBV7-8 to TRBJ1-6; TRBD1 agrees at 7 bases. Trimming cost V 1 base and J 7 bases; bases outside gene matches: 7. The CDR3 is 16 amino acids. CDR1 is SGHVS and CDR2 is FQNEAQ in the germline V gene.

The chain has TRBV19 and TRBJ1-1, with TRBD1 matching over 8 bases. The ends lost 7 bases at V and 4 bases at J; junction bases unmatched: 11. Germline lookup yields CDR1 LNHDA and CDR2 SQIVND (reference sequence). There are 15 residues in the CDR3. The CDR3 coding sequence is TGTGCCAGTACCCAGTCCCAGGGGGCGGTCACTGAAGCTTTCTTT. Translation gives CASTQSQGAVTEAFF.

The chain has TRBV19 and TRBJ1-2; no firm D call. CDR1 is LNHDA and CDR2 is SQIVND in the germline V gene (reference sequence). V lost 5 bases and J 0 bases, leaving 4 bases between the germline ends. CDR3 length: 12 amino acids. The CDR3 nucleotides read TGTGCCAGTAGTCTTACTAACTATGGCTACACCTTC. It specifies CASSLTNYGYTF. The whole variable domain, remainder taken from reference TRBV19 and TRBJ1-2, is DGGITQSPKYLFRKEGQNVTLSCEQNLNHDAMYWYRQDPGQGLRLIYYSQIVNDFQKGDIAEGYSVSREKKESFPLTVTSAQKNPTAFYLCASSLTNYGYTFGSGTRLTVV.

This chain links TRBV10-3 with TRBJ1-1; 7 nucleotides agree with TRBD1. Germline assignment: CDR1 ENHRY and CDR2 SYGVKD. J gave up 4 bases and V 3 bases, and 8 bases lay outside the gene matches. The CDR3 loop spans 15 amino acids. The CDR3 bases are TGTGCCATCAGTGAAGGGGGCTTAATGGGCACTGAAGCTTTCTTT. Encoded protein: CAISEGGLMGTEAFF.

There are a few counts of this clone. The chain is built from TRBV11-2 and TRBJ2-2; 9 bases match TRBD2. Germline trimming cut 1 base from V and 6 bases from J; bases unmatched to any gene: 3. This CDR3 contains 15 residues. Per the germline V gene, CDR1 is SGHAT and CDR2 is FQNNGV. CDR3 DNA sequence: TGTGCCAGCAGCTTAGCTAGCGGGATGGCCGGGGAGCTGTTTTTT. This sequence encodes CASSLASGMAGELFF.

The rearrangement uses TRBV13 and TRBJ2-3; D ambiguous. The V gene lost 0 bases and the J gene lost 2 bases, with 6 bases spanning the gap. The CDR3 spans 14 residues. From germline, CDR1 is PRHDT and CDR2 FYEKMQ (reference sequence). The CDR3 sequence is CASSLGEFTDTQYF. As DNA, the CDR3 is TGTGCCAGCAGCTTAGGAGAGTTCACAGATACGCAGTATTTT.

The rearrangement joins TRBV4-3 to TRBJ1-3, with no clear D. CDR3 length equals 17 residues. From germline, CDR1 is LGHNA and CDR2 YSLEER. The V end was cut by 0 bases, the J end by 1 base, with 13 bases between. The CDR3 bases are TGCGCCAGCAGCCAAGATATCCCCCCGGTTTCTGGAAACACCATATATTTT. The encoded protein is CASSQDIPPVSGNTIYF.

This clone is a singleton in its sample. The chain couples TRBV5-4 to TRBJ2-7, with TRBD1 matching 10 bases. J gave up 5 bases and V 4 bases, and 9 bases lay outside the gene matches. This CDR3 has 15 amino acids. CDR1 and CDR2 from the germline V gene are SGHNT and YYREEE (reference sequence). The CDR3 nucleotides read TGTGCCAGCAGCACCGGGACAGGGGATCTCCACGAGCAGTACTTC. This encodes CASSTGTGDLHEQYF.

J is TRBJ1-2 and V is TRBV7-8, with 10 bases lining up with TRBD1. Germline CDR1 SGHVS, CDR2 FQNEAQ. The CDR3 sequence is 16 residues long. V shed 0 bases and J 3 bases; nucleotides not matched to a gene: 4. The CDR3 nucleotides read TGTGCCAGCAGCTTAGCGCTGGGACAGGGGTACTATGGCTACACCTTC. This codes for CASSLALGQGYYGYTF.

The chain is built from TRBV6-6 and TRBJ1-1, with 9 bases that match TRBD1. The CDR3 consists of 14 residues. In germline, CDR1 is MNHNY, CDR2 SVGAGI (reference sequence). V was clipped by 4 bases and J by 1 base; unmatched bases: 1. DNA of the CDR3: TGTGCCAGCAGTTTGGGACAGGGGAACACTGAAGCTTTCTTT. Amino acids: CASSLGQGNTEAFF.

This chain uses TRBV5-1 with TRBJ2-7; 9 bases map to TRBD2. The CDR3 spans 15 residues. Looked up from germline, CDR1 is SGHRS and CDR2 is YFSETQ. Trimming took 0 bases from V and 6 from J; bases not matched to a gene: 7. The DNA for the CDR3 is TGCGCCAGCAGCTTGGAGGGGCTAGCGGGACGCGAGCAGTACTTC. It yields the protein CASSLEGLAGREQYF.

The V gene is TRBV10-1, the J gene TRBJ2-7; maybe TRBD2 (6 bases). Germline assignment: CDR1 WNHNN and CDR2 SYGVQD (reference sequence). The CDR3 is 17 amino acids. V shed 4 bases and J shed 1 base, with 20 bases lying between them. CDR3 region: CASSGPSAVNRSYEQYF. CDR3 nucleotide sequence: TGCGCCAGCAGTGGCCCTAGCGCAGTCAATAGATCCTACGAGCAGTACTTC.

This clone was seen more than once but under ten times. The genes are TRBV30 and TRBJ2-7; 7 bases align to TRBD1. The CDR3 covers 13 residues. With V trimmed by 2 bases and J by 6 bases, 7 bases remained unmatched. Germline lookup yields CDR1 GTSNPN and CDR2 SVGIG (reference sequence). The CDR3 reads CAWSRQGISEQYF. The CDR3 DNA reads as TGTGCCTGGAGTAGACAGGGAATATCCGAGCAGTACTTC.

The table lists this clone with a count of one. CDR3 DNA sequence: TGTGCCAGCAGGGGACAGGGTTACCAGCCCCAGCATTTT. Its protein product is CASRGQGYQPQHF. The chain carries TRBV2 and TRBJ1-5; TRBD1 matches 9 bases. The J segment lost 7 bases and the V segment lost 6 bases, leaving 4 bases of the junction unmatched. The CDR3 has 13 residues. CDR1 is SNHLY and CDR2 is FYNNEI in the germline V gene.

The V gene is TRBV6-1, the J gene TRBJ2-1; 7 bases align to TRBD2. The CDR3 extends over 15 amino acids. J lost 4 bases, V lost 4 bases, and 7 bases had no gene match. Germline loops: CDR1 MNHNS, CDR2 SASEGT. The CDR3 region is CASSVGLVGYNEQFF. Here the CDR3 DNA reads TGTGCCAGCAGTGTAGGACTAGTCGGGTACAATGAGCAGTTCTTC.

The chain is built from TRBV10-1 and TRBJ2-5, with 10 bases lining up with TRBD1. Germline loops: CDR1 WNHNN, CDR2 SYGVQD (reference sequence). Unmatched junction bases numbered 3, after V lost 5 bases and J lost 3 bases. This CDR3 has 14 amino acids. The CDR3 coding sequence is TGCGCCAGCAGTCCCGGGACAGGGGAAGAGACCCAGTACTTC. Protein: CASSPGTGEETQYF.